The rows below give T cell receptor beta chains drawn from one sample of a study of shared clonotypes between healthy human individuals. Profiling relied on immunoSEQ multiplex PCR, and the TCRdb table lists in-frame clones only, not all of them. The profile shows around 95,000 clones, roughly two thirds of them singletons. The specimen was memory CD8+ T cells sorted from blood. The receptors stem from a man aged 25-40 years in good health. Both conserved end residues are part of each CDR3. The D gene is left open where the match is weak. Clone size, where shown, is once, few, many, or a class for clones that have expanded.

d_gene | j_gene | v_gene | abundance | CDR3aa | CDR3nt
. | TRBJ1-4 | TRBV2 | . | CASSQGPNEKLFF | TGTGCCAGCAGTCAGGGTCCGAATGAAAAACTGTTTTTT
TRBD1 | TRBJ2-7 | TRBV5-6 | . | CASSLERQGTYEQYF | TGTGCCAGCAGCTTGGAGCGACAGGGAACCTACGAGCAGTACTTC
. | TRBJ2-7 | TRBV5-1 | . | CASSLAGISYEQYF | TGCGCCAGCAGCTTGGCCGGGATTTCCTACGAGCAGTACTTC
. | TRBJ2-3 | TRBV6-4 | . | CASSPGLGTDTQYF | TGTGCCAGCAGCCCCGGGCTGGGGACAGATACGCAGTATTTT
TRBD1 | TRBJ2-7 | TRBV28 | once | CASSSLGQADYEQYF | TGTGCCAGCAGTTCGCTGGGACAGGCGGACTACGAGCAGTACTTC
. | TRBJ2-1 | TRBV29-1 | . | CSVLGDSLGNEQFF | TGCAGCGTTCTGGGGGACTCCCTGGGCAATGAGCAGTTCTTC
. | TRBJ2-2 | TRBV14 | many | CASSPGGELFF | TGTGCCAGCAGCCCGGGCGGGGAGCTGTTTTTT
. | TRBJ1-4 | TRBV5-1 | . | CASSLEGNEKLFF | TGCGCCAGCAGCTTGGAGGGGAACGAAAAACTGTTTTTT
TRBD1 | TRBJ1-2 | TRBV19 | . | CASSSTGGNYGYTF | TGTGCCAGTAGTTCAACAGGGGGAAACTATGGCTACACCTTC
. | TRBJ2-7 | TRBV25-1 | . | CASSDEGTTSSYEQYF | TGTGCCAGCAGTGATGAGGGGACAACCAGCTCCTACGAGCAGTACTTC
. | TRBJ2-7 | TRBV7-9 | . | CASSPGLNPGEQYF | TGTGCCAGCAGCCCTGGGCTAAATCCGGGCGAGCAGTACTTC
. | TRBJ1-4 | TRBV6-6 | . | CASSFSGHDEKLFF | TGTGCCAGCAGTTTCAGCGGGCACGATGAAAAACTGTTTTTT
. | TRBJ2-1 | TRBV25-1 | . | CASSDPRGRGMANEQFF | TGTGCCAGCAGTGACCCCCGGGGCAGGGGAATGGCCAATGAGCAGTTCTTC
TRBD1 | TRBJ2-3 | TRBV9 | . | CASSVSGTEPTDTQYF | TGTGCCAGCAGCGTTTCGGGGACAGAACCCACAGATACGCAGTATTTT
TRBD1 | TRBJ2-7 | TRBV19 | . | CASSPGQGNFYEQYF | TGTGCCAGTAGTCCGGGACAGGGGAATTTCTACGAGCAGTACTTC
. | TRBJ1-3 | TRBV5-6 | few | CASSLVGNGALGSGNTIYF | TGTGCCAGCAGCTTGGTAGGGAACGGAGCTCTGGGCTCTGGAAACACCATATATTTT
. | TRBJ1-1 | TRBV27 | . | CASSFGPSSTEAFF | TGTGCCAGCAGTTTCGGGCCTTCTTCGACTGAAGCTTTCTTT
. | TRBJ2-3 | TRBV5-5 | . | CASSLGFWWLPETEGTQYF | TGTGCCAGCAGCTTGGGATTTTGGTGGCTCCCCGAGACCGAGGGTACGCAGTATTTT
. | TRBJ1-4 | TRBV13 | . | CASSQEDGEKLFF | TGTGCCAGCAGCCAGGAGGACGGTGAAAAACTGTTTTTT
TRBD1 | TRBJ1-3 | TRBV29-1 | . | CSVEEQGNTIYF | TGCAGCGTTGAAGAACAGGGGAACACCATATATTTT
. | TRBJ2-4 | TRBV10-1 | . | CASSSPSLLWNIQYF | TGCGCCAGCAGTTCCCCTAGTTTACTCTGGAACATTCAGTACTTC
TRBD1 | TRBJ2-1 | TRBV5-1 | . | CASSLGQGFNEQFF | TGCGCCAGCAGCTTGGGACAGGGATTTAATGAGCAGTTCTTC
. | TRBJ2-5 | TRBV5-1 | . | CASRFPAGTQYF | TGCGCCAGCAGGTTCCCAGCAGGGACCCAGTACTTC
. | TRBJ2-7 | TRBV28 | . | CASEDLTYEQYF | TGTGCCAGCGAGGATTTAACCTACGAGCAGTACTTC
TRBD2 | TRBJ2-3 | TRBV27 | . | CASSVRLAGNQYF | TGTGCCAGCAGTGTCCGGCTAGCGGGTAATCAGTATTTT
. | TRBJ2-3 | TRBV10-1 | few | CASSQTAGSDTQYF | TGCGCCAGCAGTCAAACGGCAGGGTCAGATACGCAGTATTTT
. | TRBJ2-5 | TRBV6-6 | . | CASSPRGSGQETQYF | TGTGCCAGCAGTCCTAGGGGTAGCGGCCAAGAGACCCAGTACTTC
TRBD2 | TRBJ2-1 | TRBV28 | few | CASSLRGLAVYNEQFF | TGTGCCAGCAGTTTACGCGGCCTAGCGGTCTACAATGAGCAGTTCTTC
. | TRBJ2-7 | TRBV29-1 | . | CSVADLGVGSYEQYF | TGCAGCGTTGCCGATCTGGGGGTAGGGTCCTACGAGCAGTACTTC
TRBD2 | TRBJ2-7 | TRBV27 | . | CASSSIPPGLAGFYEQYF | TGTGCCAGCAGTTCCATACCTCCGGGACTAGCGGGATTTTACGAGCAGTACTTC
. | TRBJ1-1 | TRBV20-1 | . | CSPFPEAFF | TGCAGTCCCTTTCCTGAAGCTTTCTTT
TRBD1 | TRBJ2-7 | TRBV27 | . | CASSLGDSNYEQYF | TGTGCCAGCAGTCTCGGGGACAGCAACTACGAGCAGTACTTC
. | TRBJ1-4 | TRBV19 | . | CASSIWTGGEKLFF | TGTGCCAGTAGTATTTGGACCGGGGGCGAAAAACTGTTTTTT
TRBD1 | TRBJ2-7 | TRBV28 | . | CASSQTGPSYEQYF | TGTGCCAGCAGCCAGACAGGGCCCTCCTACGAGCAGTACTTC
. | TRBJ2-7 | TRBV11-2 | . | CASSRGPDAYEQYF | TGTGCCAGCAGCCGCGGACCGGACGCCTACGAGCAGTACTTC
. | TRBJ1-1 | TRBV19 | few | CASSILLNTEAFF | TGTGCCAGTAGTATACTACTTAACACTGAAGCTTTCTTT
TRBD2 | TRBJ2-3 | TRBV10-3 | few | CAISGGAGGSDTQYF | TGTGCCATCAGTGGTGGGGCGGGAGGATCAGATACGCAGTATTTT
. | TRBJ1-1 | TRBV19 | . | CASSIRTSTEAFF | TGTGCCAGTAGTATCCGGACCTCCACTGAAGCTTTCTTT
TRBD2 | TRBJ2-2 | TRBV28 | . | CASSSGLAGDTGELFF | TGTGCCAGCAGTTCAGGACTAGCGGGAGATACCGGGGAGCTGTTTTTT